This entry features one T cell receptor beta chain sequence. Its cognate antigen is unknown. Terminally differentiated effector memory CD45RA+ cells were excluded by CCR7 positive selection of CD45RO-negative cells. Samples underwent the assay at deep level. Per the study methods: ImmunoSEQ sequences covered only the junction and lacked quality scores; filtering therefore differed. Sequencing was performed with immunoSEQ multiplex PCR; in TCRdb, only in-frame clones are kept and a portion is missing. The V and J calls and clone size come from that table; D and trimming were worked out from the DNA. Here the sample spans 650,000 to 800,000 clones, about 91% being singletons. The data belong to a study of shared clonotypes between healthy human individuals. General study results and limits: Non-shared clonotypes had lower generation probabilities than those shared by all four donors.

V lost 7 bases, J lost 0 bases, and 11 bases stayed unmatched. The CDR3 totals 17 residues. The germline V gene encodes CDR1 MDHEN and CDR2 SYDVKM. Source material: naive CD8+ T cells sorted from blood. The clonotype originates from a man in his thirties or forties in good health. The chain uses TRBV28 and TRBJ2-3; 9 bases fit TRBD2. CDR3 amino acids: CASIGGRAHSSTDTQYF. For the CDR3, the DNA is TGTGCCAGCATAGGCGGGAGGGCGCACTCTAGCACAGATACGCAGTATTTT.